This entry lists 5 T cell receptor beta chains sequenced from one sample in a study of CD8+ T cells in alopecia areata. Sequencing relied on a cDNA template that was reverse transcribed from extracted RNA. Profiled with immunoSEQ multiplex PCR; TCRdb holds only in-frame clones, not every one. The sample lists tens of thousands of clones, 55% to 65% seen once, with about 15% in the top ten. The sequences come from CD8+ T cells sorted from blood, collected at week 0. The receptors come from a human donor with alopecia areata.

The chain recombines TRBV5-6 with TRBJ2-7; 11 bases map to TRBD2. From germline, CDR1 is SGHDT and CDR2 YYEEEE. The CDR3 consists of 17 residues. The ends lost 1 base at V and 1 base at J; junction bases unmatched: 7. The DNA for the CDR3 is TGTGCCAGCAGCTTGAGACTAGCGGGATCGCCTTCCTACGAGCAGTACTTC. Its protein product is CASSLRLAGSPSYEQYF.

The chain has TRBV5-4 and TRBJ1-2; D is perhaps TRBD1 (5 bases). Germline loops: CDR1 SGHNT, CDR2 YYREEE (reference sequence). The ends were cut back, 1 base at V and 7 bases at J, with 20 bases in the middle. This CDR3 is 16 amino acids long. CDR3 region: CASSLTGAPTGGGYTF. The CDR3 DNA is TGTGCCAGCAGCTTGACAGGCGCCCCGACTGGGGGTGGCTACACCTTC.

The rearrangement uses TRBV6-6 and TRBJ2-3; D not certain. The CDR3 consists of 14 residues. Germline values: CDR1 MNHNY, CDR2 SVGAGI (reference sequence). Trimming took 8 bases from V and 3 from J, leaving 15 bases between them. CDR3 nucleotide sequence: TGTGCCAGCGGCCGGTTTCCCGAGACAGATACGCAGTATTTT. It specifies CASGRFPETDTQYF.

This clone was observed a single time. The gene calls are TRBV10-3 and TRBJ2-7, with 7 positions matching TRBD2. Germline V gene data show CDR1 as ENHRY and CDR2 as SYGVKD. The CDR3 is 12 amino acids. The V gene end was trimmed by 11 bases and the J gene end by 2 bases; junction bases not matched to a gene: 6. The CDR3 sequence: CAVSSGTYEQYF. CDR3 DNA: TGTGCCGTTTCTAGCGGCACCTACGAGCAGTACTTC.

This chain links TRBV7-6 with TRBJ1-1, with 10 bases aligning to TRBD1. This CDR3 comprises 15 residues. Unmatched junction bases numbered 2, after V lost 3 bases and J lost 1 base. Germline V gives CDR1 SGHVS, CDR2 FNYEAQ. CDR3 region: CASSFGDRGNTEAFF. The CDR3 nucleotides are TGTGCCAGCAGCTTCGGGGACAGGGGGAACACTGAAGCTTTCTTT.